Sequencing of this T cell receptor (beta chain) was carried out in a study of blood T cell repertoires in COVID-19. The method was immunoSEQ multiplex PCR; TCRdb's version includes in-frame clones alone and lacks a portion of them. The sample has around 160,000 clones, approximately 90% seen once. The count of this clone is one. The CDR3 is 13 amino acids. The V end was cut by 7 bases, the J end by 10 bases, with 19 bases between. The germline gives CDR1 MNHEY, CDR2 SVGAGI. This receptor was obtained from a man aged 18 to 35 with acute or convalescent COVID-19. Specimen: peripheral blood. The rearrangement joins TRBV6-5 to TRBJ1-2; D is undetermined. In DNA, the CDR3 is TGTGCCAGCAACTCTCCCCTACGAGCGCCCTACACCTTC. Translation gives CASNSPLRAPYTF.